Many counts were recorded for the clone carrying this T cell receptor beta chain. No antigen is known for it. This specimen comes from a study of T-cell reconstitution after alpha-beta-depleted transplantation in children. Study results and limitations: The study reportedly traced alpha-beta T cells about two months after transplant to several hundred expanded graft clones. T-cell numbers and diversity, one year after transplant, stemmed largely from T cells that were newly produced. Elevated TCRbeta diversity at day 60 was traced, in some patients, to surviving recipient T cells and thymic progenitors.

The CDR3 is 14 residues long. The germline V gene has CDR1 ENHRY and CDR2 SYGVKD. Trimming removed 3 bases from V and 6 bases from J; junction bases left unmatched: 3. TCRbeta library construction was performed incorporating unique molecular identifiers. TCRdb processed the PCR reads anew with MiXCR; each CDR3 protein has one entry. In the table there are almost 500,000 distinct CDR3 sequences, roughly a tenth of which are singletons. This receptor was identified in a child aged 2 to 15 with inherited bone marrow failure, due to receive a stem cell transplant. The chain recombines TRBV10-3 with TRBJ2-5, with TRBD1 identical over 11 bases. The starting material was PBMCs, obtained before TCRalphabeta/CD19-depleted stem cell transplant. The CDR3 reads CAISEGTGGQTQYF. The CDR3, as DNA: TGTGCCATCAGTGAAGGGACAGGGGGACAGACCCAGTACTTC.